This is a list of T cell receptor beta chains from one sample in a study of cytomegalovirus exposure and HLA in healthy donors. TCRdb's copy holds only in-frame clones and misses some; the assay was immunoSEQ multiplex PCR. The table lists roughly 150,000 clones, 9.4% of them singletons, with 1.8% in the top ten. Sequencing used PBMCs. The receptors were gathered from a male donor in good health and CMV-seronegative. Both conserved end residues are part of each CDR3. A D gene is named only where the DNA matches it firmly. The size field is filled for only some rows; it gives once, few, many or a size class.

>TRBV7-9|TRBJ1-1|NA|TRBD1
CASSLGSDRGEAFF
TGTGCCAGCAGCTTAGGATCTGACAGGGGTGAAGCTTTCTTT
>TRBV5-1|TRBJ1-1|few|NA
CASSVGTEAFF
TGCGCCAGCAGCGTCGGGACTGAAGCTTTCTTT
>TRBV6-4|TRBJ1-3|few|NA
CASSDPAWTEGNTIYF
TGTGCCAGCAGTGACCCTGCCTGGACAGAAGGAAACACCATATATTTT
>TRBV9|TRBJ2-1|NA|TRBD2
CASSVAGTSGSGEQFF
TGTGCCAGCAGCGTAGCCGGGACTAGCGGGAGTGGTGAGCAGTTCTTC
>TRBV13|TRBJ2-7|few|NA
CASSPGTTGEQYF
TGTGCCAGCAGCCCCGGGACAACGGGGGAGCAGTACTTC
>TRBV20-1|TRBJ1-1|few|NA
CSARWAGGAFF
TGCAGTGCTAGATGGGCTGGGGGGGCTTTCTTT
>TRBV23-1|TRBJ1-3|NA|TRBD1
CASSQSVTGPSSGNTIYF
TGCGCCAGCAGTCAATCGGTGACAGGGCCCAGCTCTGGAAACACCATATATTTT
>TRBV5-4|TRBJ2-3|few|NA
CASSPVPVTDTQYF
TGTGCCAGCAGCCCAGTCCCTGTGACAGATACGCAGTATTTT
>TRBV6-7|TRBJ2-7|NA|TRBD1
CASSYRTGVPRYEQYF
TGTGCCAGCAGTTACCGGACAGGTGTACCCCGTTACGAGCAGTACTTC
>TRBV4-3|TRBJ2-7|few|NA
CASSHSLQGGWEQYF
TGCGCCAGCAGCCACAGCTTACAAGGAGGGTGGGAGCAGTACTTC
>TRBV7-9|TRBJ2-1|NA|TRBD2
CASSPFLAGGRNEQFF
TGTGCCAGCAGCCCCTTTCTAGCGGGGGGTCGCAATGAGCAGTTCTTC
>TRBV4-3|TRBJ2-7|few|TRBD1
CASSQDGTGDYYEQYF
TGCGCCAGCAGCCAAGACGGGACAGGGGATTACTACGAGCAGTACTTC
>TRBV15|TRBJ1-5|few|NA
CATSLREDQPQHF
TGTGCCACCAGCCTTCGGGAGGATCAGCCCCAGCATTTT
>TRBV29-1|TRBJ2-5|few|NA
CSVVRSQETQYF
TGCAGCGTTGTTCGCAGCCAAGAGACCCAGTACTTC
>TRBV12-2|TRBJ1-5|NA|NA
CASRARLANNQPQHF
TGTGCAAGTCGAGCCCGACTGGCGAATAATCAGCCCCAGCATTTT
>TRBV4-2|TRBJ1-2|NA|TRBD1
CASSQRQGRGGYTF
TGTGCCAGCAGCCAGCGACAGGGGCGGGGTGGCTACACCTTC
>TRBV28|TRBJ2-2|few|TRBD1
CASSRQGVTGELFF
TGTGCCAGCAGTCGACAGGGCGTCACCGGGGAGCTGTTTTTT
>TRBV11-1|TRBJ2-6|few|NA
CASKPAGANVLTF
TGTGCCAGCAAGCCGGCTGGGGCCAACGTCCTGACTTTC
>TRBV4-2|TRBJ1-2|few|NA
CASSSLQGREWYGYTF
TGTGCCAGCAGCTCTCTACAGGGTAGGGAGTGGTACGGCTACACCTTC
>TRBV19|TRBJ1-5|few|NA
CASSLTGNSNQPQHF
TGTGCCAGTAGCCTAACAGGGAATAGCAATCAGCCCCAGCATTTT
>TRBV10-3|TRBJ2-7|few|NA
CAISEGQNLYEQYF
TGTGCCATCAGTGAGGGTCAGAATCTGTACGAGCAGTACTTC
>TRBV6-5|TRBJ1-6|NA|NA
CASRGAGSPLHF
TGTGCCAGCAGGGGAGCGGGGTCACCCCTCCACTTT
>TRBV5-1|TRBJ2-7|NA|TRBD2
CASSTQGTSGVSSYEQYF
TGCGCCAGCAGCACACAGGGGACTAGCGGGGTTAGCTCCTACGAGCAGTACTTC
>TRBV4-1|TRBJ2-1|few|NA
CASSSQISGRGNEQFF
TGCGCCAGCAGCTCTCAAATTTCCGGCAGGGGAAATGAGCAGTTCTTC
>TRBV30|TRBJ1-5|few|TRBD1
CAWSAGTATVGPQHF
TGTGCCTGGAGTGCCGGGACAGCTACTGTTGGGCCCCAGCATTTT
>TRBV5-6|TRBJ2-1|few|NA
CASSLAAGQGWYNEQFF
TGTGCCAGCAGCTTGGCCGCGGGTCAGGGGTGGTACAATGAGCAGTTCTTC
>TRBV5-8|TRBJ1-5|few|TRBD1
CASSLRDSYQPQHF
TGTGCCAGCAGCTTAAGGGACAGTTATCAGCCCCAGCATTTT
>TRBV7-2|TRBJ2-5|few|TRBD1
CASSTTGGPQETQYF
TGTGCCAGCAGCACGACAGGGGGTCCCCAAGAGACCCAGTACTTC
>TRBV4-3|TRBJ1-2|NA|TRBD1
CASSQDPQGASVGYGYTF
TGCGCCAGCAGCCAAGACCCGCAGGGGGCTTCGGTCGGCTATGGCTACACCTTC
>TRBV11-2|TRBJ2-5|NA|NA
CASSRTQMETQYF
TGTGCCAGCAGCCGGACTCAGATGGAGACCCAGTACTTC
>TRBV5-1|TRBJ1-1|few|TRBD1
CASRGTARPPEAFF
TGCGCCAGCAGGGGGACAGCTAGACCGCCTGAAGCTTTCTTT
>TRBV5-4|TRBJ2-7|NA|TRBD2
CASSSGLAAYEQYF
TGTGCCAGCAGCTCGGGACTAGCGGCCTACGAGCAGTACTTC
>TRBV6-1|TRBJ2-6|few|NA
CASSDRQQFSSTGANVLTF
TGTGCCAGCAGTGACCGACAGCAGTTCTCTTCGACTGGGGCCAACGTCCTGACTTTC
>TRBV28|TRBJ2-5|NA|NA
CASSLGTIQTQYF
TGTGCCAGCAGTCTCGGGACAATCCAGACCCAGTACTTC
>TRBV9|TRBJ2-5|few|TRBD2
CASSVATAGTSGQETQYF
TGTGCCAGCAGCGTAGCTACAGCGGGGACTAGCGGGCAAGAGACCCAGTACTTC
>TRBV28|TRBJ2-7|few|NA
CASSGRSSYEQYF
TGTGCCAGCAGTGGGAGGAGCTCCTACGAGCAGTACTTC
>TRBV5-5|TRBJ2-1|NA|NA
CASSLEGVSYNEQFF
TGTGCCAGCAGCTTGGAAGGGGTATCCTACAATGAGCAGTTCTTC
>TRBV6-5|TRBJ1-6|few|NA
CASSYSEYSPLHF
TGTGCCAGCAGTTATTCGGAGTACTCCCCCCTCCACTTT
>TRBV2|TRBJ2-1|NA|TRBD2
CASSERGLAGYNEQFF
TGTGCCAGCAGTGAAAGGGGGCTAGCGGGGTACAATGAGCAGTTCTTC
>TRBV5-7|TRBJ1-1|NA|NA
CASSLAQGIRDTEAFF
TGTGCCAGCAGCTTGGCCCAGGGAATTAGGGACACTGAAGCTTTCTTT
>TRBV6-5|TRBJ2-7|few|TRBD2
CASSYGGSPYEQYF
TGTGCCAGCAGTTACGGCGGGAGTCCCTACGAGCAGTACTTC
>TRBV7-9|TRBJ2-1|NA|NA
CASSQTGGYNEQFF
TGTGCCAGCAGCCAGACCGGGGGTTACAATGAGCAGTTCTTC
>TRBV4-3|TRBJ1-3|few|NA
CASSQDDPRAGNTIYF
TGCGCCAGCAGCCAAGATGACCCCAGGGCCGGAAACACCATATATTTT
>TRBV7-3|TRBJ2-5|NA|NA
CASSSQIQETQYF
TGTGCCAGCAGCTCACAGATCCAAGAGACCCAGTACTTC
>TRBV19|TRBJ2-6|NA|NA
CASSMHPGSGANVLTF
TGTGCCAGTAGTATGCACCCGGGGAGTGGGGCCAACGTCCTGACTTTC
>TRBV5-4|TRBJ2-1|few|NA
CASSLGSSALNEQFF
TGTGCCAGCAGCTTGGGTTCCAGCGCCCTCAATGAGCAGTTCTTC
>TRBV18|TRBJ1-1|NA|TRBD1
CASSPDRGSTEAFF
TGTGCCAGCTCGCCGGACAGGGGATCCACTGAAGCTTTCTTT
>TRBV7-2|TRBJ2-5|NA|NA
CASSVWAGPRETQYF
TGTGCCAGCAGCGTTTGGGCGGGGCCCAGGGAGACCCAGTACTTC
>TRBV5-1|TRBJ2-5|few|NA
CASSLEGTSGETQYF
TGCGCCAGCAGCTTGGAGGGTACGAGCGGGGAGACCCAGTACTTC
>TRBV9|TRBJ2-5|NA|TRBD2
CASSDPRGVTYQETQYF
TGTGCCAGCAGCGATCCGCGGGGGGTAACCTACCAAGAGACCCAGTACTTC
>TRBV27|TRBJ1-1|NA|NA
CASSHRGVRTEAFF
TGTGCCAGCAGTCACCGGGGGGTCCGCACTGAAGCTTTCTTT
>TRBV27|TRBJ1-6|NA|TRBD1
CASSPRTGAPLHF
TGTGCCAGCAGTCCCAGGACAGGGGCACCCCTCCACTTT
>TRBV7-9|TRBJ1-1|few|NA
CASSLSNTEAFF
TGTGCCAGCAGTCTCTCTAACACTGAAGCTTTCTTT
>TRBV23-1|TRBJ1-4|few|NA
CASRDSGLVEWEKLFF
TGCGCCAGCAGGGACTCAGGACTGGTAGAATGGGAAAAACTGTTTTTT
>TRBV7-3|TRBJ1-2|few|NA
CASSLTGRGSDGYTF
TGTGCCAGCAGCTTAACGGGACGGGGGTCGGATGGCTACACCTTC
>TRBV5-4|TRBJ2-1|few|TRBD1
CASSLRQGEEQFF
TGTGCCAGCAGCTTGAGGCAGGGGGAGGAGCAGTTCTTC
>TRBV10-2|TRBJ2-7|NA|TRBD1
CASSDRTGSSYEQYF
TGCGCCAGCAGCGACCGGACAGGGAGCTCCTACGAGCAGTACTTC
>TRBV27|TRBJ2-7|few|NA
CASRPGLRSYEQYF
TGTGCCAGCAGGCCGGGACTCCGCTCCTACGAGCAGTACTTC